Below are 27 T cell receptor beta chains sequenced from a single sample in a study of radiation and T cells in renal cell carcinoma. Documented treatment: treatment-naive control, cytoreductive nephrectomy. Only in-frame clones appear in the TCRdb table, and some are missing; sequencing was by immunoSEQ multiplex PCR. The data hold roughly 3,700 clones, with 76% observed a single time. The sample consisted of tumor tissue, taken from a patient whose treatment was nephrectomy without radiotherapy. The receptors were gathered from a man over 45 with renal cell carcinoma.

CDR3 nucleotides: TGTGCCAGCAGTGAATTTGGGGGGCGTGAGACCCAGTACTTC. Its translation is CASSEFGGRETQYF. The chain employs TRBV6-1 and TRBJ2-5, with D tentatively TRBD1 or TRBD2 (6 bases each). The germline CDR1 and CDR2 sequences are MNHNS and SASEGT. V was trimmed by 2 bases and J by 5 bases, leaving 12 bases between them. This CDR3 is 14 amino acids long.

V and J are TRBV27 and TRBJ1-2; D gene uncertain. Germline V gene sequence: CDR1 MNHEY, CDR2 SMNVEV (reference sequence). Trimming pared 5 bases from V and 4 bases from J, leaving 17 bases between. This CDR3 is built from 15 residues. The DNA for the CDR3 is TGTGCCAGCAGTCTCACAGCTCGGGGTGGCTATGGCTACACCTTC. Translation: CASSLTARGGYGYTF.

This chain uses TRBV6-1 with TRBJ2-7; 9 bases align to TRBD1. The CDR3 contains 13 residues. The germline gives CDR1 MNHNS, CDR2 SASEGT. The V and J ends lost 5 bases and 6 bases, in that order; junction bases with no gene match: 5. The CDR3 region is CASSQTGGSEQYF. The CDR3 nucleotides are TGTGCCAGCAGTCAGACAGGGGGAAGCGAGCAGTACTTC.

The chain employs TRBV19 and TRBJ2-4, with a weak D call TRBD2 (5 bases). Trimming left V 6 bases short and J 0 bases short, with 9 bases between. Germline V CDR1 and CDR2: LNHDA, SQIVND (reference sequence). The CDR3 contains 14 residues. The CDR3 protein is CASSTGLAKNIQYF. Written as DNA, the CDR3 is TGTGCCAGTAGCACGGGATTAGCCAAAAACATTCAGTACTTC.

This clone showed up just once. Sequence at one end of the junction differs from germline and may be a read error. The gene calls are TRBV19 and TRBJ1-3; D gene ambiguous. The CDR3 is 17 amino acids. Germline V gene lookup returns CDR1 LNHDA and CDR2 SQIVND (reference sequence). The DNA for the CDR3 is TGTGCCAGTAATCCGAGGGAGACGGGCCACTCTGGAAACACCACATATTTT. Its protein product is CASNPRETGHSGNTTYF. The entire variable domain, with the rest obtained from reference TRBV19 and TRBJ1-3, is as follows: DGGITQSPKYLFRKEGQNVTLSCEQNLNHDAMYWYRQDPGQGLRLIYYSQIVNDFQKGDIAEGYSVSREKKESFPLTVTSAQKNPTAFYLCASNPRETGHSGNTTYFGEGSWLTVV.

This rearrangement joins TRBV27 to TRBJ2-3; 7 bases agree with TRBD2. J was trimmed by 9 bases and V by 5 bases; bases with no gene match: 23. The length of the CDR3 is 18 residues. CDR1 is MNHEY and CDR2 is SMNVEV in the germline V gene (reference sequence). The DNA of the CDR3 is TGTGCCAGCAGTATTAGTCTAGCGGAAACTATAACCCGCGGGACGCAGTATTTT. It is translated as CASSISLAETITRGTQYF.

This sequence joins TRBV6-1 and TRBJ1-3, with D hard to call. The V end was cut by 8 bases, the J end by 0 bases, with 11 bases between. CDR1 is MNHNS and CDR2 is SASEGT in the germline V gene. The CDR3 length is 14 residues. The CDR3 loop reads CASLQTSSGNTIYF. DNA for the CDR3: TGTGCCAGCCTACAGACAAGCTCTGGAAACACCATATATTTT.

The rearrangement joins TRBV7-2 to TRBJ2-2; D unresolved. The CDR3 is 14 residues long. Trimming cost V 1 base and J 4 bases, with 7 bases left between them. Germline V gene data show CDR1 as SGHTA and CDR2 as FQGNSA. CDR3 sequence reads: CASSLEWGTGELFF. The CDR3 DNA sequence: TGTGCCAGCAGCTTAGAATGGGGCACCGGGGAGCTGTTTTTT.

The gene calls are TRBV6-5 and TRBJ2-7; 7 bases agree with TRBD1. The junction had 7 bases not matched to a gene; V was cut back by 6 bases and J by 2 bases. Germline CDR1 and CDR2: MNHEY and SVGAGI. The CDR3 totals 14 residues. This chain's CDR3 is CASRAPTGAYEQYF. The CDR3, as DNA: TGTGCCAGCAGAGCCCCCACAGGGGCCTACGAGCAGTACTTC.

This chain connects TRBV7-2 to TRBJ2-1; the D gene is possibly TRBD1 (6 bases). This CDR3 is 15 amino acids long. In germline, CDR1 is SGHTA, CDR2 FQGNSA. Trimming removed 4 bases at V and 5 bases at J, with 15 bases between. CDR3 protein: CASSSRGSAHNEQFF. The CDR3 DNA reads TGTGCCAGCAGCTCGAGGGGGAGCGCCCACAATGAGCAGTTCTTC.

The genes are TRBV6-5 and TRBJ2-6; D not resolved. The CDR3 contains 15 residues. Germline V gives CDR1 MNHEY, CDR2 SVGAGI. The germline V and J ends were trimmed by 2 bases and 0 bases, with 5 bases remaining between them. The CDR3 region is CASSYKPSGANVLTF. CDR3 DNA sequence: TGTGCCAGCAGTTACAAGCCCTCTGGGGCCAACGTCCTGACTTTC.

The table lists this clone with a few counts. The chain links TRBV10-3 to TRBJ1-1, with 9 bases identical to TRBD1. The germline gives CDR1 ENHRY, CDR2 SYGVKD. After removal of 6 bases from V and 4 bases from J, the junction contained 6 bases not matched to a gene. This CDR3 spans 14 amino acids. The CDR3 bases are TGTGCCATCAGCGGAGACAGGGGGATCACTGAAGCTTTCTTT. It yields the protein CAISGDRGITEAFF.

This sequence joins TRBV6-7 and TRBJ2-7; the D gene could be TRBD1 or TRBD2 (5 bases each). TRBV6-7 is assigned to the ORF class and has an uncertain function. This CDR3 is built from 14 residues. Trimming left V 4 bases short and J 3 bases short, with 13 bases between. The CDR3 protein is CASSSLGVNYEQYF. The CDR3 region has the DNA TGTGCCAGCAGTTCTTTGGGGGTAAACTACGAGCAGTACTTC.

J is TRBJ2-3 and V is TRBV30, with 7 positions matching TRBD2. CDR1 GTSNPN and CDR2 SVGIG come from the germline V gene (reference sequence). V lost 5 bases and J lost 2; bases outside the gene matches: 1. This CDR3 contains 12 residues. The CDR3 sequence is CAWGGDTDTQYF. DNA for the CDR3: TGTGCCTGGGGGGGGGACACAGATACGCAGTATTTT.

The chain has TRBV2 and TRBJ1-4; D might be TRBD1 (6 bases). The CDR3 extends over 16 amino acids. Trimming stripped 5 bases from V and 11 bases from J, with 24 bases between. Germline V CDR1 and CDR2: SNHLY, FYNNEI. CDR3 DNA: TGTGCCAGCAGTTCCCCAGGGCCAGGGGAGTTGCGGAAACTGTTTTTT. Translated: CASSSPGPGELRKLFF.

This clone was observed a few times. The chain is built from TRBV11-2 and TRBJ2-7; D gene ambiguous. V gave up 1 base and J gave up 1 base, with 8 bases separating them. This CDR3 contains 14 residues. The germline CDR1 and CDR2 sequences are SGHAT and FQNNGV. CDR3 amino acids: CASSLALQSYEQYF. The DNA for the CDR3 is TGTGCCAGCAGCTTAGCCCTCCAGTCCTACGAGCAGTACTTC.

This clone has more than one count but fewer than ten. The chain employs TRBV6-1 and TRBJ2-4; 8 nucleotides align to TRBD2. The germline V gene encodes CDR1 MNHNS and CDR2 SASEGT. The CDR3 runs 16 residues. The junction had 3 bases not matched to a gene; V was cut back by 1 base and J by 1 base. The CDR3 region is CASSEESSGAKNIQYF. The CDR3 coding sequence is TGTGCCAGCAGTGAAGAGTCTAGCGGGGCCAAAAACATTCAGTACTTC.

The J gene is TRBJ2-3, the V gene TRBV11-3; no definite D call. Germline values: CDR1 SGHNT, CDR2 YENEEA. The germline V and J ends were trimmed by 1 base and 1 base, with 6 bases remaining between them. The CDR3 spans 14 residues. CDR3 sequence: CASSLGRGTDTQYF. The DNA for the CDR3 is TGTGCCAGCAGCTTAGGGCGAGGCACAGATACGCAGTATTTT.

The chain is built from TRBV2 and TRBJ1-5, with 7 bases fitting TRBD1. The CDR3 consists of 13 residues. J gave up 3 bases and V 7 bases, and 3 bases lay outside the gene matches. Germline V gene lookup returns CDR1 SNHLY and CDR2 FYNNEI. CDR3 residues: CASTDRYNQPQHF. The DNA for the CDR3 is TGTGCCAGCACGGACAGGTACAATCAGCCCCAGCATTTT.

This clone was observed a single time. The CDR3 nucleotides are TGTGCCAGCAGCTTAAAAGGACAAGGGAATGGGCACGAGCAGTACTTC. This codes for CASSLKGQGNGHEQYF. This sequence joins TRBV13 and TRBJ2-7; D might be TRBD1 (5 bases). The germline V and J ends were trimmed by 2 bases and 5 bases, with 19 bases remaining between them. Germline V gene sequence: CDR1 PRHDT, CDR2 FYEKMQ (reference sequence). This CDR3 is 16 amino acids long.

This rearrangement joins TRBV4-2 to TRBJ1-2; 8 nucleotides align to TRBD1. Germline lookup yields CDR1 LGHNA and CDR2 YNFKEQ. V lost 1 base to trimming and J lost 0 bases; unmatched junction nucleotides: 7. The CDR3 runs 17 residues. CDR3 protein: CASSQVVVQGANYGYTF. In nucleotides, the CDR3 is TGTGCCAGCAGCCAAGTGGTGGTACAGGGGGCTAACTATGGCTACACCTTC.

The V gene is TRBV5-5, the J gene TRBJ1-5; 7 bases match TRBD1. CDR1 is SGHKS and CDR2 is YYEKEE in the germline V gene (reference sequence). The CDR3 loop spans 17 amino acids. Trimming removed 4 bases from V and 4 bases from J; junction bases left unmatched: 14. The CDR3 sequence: CASSPWWTQGINQPQHF. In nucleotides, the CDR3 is TGTGCCAGCAGCCCGTGGTGGACACAGGGGATTAATCAGCCCCAGCATTTT.

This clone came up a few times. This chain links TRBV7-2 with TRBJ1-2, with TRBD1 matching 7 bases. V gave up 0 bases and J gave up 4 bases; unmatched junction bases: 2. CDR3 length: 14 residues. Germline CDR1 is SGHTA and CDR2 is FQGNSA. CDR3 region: CASSLAKGAYGYTF. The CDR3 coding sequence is TGTGCCAGCAGCTTAGCGAAGGGGGCCTATGGCTACACCTTC.

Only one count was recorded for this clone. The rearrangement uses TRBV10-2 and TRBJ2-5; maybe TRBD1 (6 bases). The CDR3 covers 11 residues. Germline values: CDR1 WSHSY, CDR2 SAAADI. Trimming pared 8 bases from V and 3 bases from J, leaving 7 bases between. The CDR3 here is CASRTEETQYF. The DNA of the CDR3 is TGCGCCAGCCGGACAGAAGAGACCCAGTACTTC.

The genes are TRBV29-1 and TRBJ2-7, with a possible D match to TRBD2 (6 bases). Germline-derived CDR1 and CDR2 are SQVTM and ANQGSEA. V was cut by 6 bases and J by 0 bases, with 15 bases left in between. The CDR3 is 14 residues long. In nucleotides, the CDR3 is TGCAGCGTCCCCATGGGAGGTTACTCCTACGAGCAGTACTTC. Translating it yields CSVPMGGYSYEQYF.

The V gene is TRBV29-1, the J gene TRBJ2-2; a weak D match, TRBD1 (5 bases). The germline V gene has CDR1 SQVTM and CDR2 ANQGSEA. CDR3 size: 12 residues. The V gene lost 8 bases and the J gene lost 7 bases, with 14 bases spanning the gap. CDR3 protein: CSTSQGHGELFF. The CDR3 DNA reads TGCAGCACCTCTCAGGGTCACGGGGAGCTGTTTTTT.

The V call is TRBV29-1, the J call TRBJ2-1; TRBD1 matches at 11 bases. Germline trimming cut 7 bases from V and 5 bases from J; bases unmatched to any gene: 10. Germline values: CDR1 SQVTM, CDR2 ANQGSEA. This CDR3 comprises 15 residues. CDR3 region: CSGFSWDRGDNEQFF. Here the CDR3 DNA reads TGCAGCGGCTTTTCATGGGACAGGGGGGACAATGAGCAGTTCTTC.